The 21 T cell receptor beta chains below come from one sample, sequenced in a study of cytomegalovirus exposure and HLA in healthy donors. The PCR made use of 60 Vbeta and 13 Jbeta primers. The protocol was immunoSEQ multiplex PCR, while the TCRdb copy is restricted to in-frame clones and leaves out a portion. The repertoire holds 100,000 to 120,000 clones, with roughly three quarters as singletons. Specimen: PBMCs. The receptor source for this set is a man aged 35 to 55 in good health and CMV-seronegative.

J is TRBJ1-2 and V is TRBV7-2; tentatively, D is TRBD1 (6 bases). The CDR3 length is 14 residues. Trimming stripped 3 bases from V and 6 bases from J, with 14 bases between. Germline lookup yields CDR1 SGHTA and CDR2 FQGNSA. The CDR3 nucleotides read TGTGCCAGCAGCTTCAGCAGGGGAACCGATGGCTACACCTTC. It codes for CASSFSRGTDGYTF.

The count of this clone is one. This chain's CDR3 is CASSAPQREVNEQFF. The CDR3 nucleotides read TGTGCCAGTAGTGCCCCTCAGCGGGAGGTCAATGAGCAGTTCTTC. This sequence joins TRBV19 and TRBJ2-1; 9 bases are shared with TRBD2. The junction had 8 bases not matched to a gene; V was cut back by 5 bases and J by 6 bases. The germline gives CDR1 LNHDA, CDR2 SQIVND (reference sequence). This CDR3 has 15 residues.

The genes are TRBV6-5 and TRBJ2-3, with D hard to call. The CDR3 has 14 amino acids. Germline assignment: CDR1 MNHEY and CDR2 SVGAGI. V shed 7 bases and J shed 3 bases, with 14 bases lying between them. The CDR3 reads CASTPDFETDTQYF. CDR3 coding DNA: TGTGCCAGCACTCCAGACTTCGAAACAGATACGCAGTATTTT.

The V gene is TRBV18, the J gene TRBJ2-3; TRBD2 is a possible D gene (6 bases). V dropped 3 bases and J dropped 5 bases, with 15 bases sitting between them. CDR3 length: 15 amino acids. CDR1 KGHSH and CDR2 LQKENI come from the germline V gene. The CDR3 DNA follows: TGTGCCAGCTCACCTAATCTAGCGAACGGAGATACGCAGTATTTT. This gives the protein CASSPNLANGDTQYF.

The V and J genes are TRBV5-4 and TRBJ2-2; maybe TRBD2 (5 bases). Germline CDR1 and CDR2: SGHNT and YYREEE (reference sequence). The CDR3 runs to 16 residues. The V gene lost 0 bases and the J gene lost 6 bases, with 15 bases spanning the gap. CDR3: CASSLAVARASGELFF. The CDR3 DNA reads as TGTGCCAGCAGCTTGGCCGTAGCGAGAGCCTCCGGGGAGCTGTTTTTT.

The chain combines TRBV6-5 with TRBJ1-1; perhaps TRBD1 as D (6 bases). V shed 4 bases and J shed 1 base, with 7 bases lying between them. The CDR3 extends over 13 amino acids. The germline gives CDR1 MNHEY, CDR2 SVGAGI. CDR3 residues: CASSLGQNTEAFF. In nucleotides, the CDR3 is TGTGCCAGCAGTTTGGGACAGAACACTGAAGCTTTCTTT.

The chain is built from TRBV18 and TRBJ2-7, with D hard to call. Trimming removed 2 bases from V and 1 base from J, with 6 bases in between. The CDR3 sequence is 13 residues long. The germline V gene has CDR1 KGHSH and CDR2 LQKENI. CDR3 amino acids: CASSPSPSYEQYF. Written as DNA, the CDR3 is TGTGCCAGCTCACCATCCCCTTCCTACGAGCAGTACTTC. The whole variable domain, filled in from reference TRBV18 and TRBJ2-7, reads NAGVMQNPRHLVRRRGQEARLRCSPMKGHSHVYWYRQLPEEGLKFMVYLQKENIIDESGMPKERFSAEFPKEGPSILRIQQVVRGDSAAYFCASSPSPSYEQYFGPGTRLTVT.

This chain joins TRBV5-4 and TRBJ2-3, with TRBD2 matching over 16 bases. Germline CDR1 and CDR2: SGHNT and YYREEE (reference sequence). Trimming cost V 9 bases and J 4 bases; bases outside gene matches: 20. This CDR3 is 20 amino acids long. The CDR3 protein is CATTPPGTSGRAREADTQYF. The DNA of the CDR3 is TGTGCCACCACACCCCCAGGGACTAGCGGGAGGGCCAGAGAGGCAGATACGCAGTATTTT.

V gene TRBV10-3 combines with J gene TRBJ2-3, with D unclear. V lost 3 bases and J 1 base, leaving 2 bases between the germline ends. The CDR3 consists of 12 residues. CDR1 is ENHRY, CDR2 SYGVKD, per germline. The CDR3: CAISDGTDTQYF. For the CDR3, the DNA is TGTGCCATCAGTGACGGCACAGATACGCAGTATTTT.

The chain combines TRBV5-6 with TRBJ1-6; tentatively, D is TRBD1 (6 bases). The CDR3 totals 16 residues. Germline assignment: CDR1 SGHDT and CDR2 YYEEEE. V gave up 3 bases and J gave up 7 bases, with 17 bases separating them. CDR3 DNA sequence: TGTGCCAGCAGCTCGGGCGCGGGGGCACTAAATTCACCCCTCCACTTT. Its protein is CASSSGAGALNSPLHF.

This chain's CDR3 is CAISDSVGYTF. In DNA, the CDR3 is TGTGCCATCAGTGACTCGGTTGGCTACACCTTC. J is TRBJ1-2 and V is TRBV10-3; D unclear. The CDR3 consists of 11 residues. Trimming left V 3 bases short and J 7 bases short, with 6 bases between. Germline V gene data show CDR1 as ENHRY and CDR2 as SYGVKD.

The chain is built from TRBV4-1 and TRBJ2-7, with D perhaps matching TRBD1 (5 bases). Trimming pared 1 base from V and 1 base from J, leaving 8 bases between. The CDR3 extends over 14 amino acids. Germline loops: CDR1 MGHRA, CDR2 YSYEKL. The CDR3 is CASSQGQRSYEQYF. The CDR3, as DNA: TGCGCCAGCAGCCAAGGACAGAGGTCCTACGAGCAGTACTTC.

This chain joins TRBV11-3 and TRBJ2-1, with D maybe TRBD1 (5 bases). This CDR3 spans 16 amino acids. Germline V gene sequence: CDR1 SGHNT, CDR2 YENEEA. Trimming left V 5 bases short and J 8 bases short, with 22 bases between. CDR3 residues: CASSPTGTANNDEQFF. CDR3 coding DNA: TGTGCCAGCAGCCCCACAGGTACGGCCAACAACGATGAGCAGTTCTTC.

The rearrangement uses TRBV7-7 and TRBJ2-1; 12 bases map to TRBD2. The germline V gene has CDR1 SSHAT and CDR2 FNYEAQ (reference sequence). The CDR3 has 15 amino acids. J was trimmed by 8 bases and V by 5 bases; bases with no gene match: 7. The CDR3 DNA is TGTGCCAGCAGCAAGCTAGCGGGAGGGGGGGATGAGCAGTTCTTC. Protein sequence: CASSKLAGGGDEQFF.

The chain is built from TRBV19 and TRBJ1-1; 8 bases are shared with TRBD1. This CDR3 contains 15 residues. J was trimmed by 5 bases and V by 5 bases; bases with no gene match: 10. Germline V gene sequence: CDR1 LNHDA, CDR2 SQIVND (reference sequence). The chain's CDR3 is CASSSDAGGGTEAFF. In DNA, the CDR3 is TGTGCCAGTAGTTCCGACGCAGGGGGCGGAACTGAAGCTTTCTTT. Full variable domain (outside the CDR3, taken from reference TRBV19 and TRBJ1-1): DGGITQSPKYLFRKEGQNVTLSCEQNLNHDAMYWYRQDPGQGLRLIYYSQIVNDFQKGDIAEGYSVSREKKESFPLTVTSAQKNPTAFYLCASSSDAGGGTEAFFGQGTRLTVV.

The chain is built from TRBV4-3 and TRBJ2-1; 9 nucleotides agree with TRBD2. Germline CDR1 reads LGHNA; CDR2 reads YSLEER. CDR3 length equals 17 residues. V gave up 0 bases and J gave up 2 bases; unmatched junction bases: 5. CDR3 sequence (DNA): TGCGCCAGCAGCCAAGACTGGCGGGGGGGACCCTACAATGAGCAGTTCTTC. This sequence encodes CASSQDWRGGPYNEQFF.

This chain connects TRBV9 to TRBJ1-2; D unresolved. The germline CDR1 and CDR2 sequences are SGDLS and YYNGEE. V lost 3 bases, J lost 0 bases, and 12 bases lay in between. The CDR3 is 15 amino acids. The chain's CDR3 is CASSAAGKANYGYTF. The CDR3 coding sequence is TGTGCCAGCAGCGCTGCGGGGAAAGCTAACTATGGCTACACCTTC.

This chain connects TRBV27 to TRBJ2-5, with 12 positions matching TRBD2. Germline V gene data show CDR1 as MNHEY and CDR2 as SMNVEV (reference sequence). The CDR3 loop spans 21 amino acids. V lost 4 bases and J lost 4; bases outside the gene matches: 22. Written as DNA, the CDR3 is TGTGCCAGCAGTTCGCACCCCAATAGAATTTCGACTAGCGGGGGTTCAGAGACCCAGTACTTC. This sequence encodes CASSSHPNRISTSGGSETQYF.

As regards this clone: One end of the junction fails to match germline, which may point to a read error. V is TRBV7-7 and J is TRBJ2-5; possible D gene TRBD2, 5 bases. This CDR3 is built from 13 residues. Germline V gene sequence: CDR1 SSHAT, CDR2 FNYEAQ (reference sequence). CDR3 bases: TGTGCTAGCAGCCCACTAGGATACGAGACCCAGTACTTC. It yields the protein CASSPLGYETQYF.

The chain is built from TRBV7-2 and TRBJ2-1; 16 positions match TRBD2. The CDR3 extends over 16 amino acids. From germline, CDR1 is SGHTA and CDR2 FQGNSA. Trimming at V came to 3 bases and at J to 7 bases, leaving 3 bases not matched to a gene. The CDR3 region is CASSLGTSGRGNEQFF. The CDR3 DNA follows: TGTGCCAGCAGCTTGGGGACTAGCGGGAGGGGTAATGAGCAGTTCTTC. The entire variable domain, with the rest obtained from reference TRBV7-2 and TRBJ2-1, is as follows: GAGVSQSPSNKVTEKGKDVELRCDPISGHTALYWYRQSLGQGLEFLIYFQGNSAPDKSGLPSDRFSAERTGGSVSTLTIQRTQQEDSAVYLCASSLGTSGRGNEQFFGPGTRLTVL.

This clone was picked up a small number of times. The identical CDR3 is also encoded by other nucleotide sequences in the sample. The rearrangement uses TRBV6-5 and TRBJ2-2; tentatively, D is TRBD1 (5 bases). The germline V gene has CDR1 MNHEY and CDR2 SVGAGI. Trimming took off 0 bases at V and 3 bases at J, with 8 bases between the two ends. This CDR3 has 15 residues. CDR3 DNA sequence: TGTGCCAGCAGTTACTCTCGACAGCACACCGGGGAGCTGTTTTTT. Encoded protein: CASSYSRQHTGELFF.